A single sample gave rise to the 4 T cell receptor beta chains below, sequenced in a study of beta chain features in type 1 diabetes. The investigators reverse transcribed all of the isolated RNA, so they sequenced expressed TCRB transcripts. The repertoire was sequenced with immunoSEQ multiplex PCR; TCRdb's copy has only in-frame clones and lacks some. The sample has 330,000 or so clones; roughly a fifth are singletons. Sequencing was done on a sample of naive CD4+ T cells from blood. Source of these receptors: a woman aged 18-29 years in good health.

The chain recombines TRBV18 with TRBJ1-2; TRBD1 agrees at 7 bases. The CDR3 covers 15 residues. Unmatched junction bases numbered 6, after V lost 5 bases and J lost 0 bases. Germline assignment: CDR1 KGHSH and CDR2 LQKENI. CDR3 nucleotides: TGTGCCAGCTCAACGTGGGACAGATCTAACTATGGCTACACCTTC. Protein: CASSTWDRSNYGYTF.

The rearrangement joins TRBV6-5 to TRBJ2-7, with a tentative D call TRBD2 (6 bases). Germline V CDR1 and CDR2: MNHEY, SVGAGI. The CDR3 has 15 residues. V lost 6 bases, J lost 6 bases, and 21 bases lay in between. CDR3 loop: CASRVSGTASGEQYF. The CDR3 DNA reads TGTGCCAGCAGAGTATCGGGGACTGCTTCCGGCGAGCAGTACTTC.

This chain connects TRBV7-9 to TRBJ2-7; 10 nucleotides line up with TRBD1. V was pared by 10 bases and J by 5 bases, with 20 bases of the junction left unmatched. The germline gives CDR1 SEHNR, CDR2 FQNEAQ (reference sequence). The CDR3 consists of 17 residues. DNA of the CDR3: TGTGCCACCTCACGGGGACAGGGGATTCGGGAGGGCCACGAGCAGTACTTC. Translation gives CATSRGQGIREGHEQYF.

In this sample, this clone turned up once. CDR3 nucleotide sequence: TGTGCCAGCAGCCAGGGCCCGAACACTGAAGCTTTCTTT. This codes for CASSQGPNTEAFF. The chain employs TRBV5-6 and TRBJ1-1, with a weak D call TRBD1 (5 bases). The CDR3 sequence is 13 residues long. Trimming removed 4 bases from V and 1 base from J, with 8 bases in between. CDR1 is SGHDT and CDR2 is YYEEEE in the germline V gene.